This T cell receptor beta chain was found in a study of T-cell reconstitution after alpha-beta-depleted transplantation in children. Points from the study as a whole: From surviving recipient T cells and thymic progenitors came the high day-60 TCRbeta diversity observed in some patients. Most T-cell counts and diversity one year after the transplant came from T cells that were newly produced. After transplant, at about two months, alpha-beta T cells were reportedly derived from several hundred expanded graft clones.

Molecular barcoding with unique molecular identifiers was used for the TCRbeta library. A single record per CDR3 protein comes from TCRdb applying MiXCR to the PCR reads. Of about 210,000 distinct CDR3 sequences listed, 17% are singletons. In germline, CDR1 is SEHNR, CDR2 FQNEAQ (reference sequence). This CDR3 is 15 amino acids long. Trimming removed 2 bases at V and 6 bases at J, with 13 bases between. This clonotype has more than one count but fewer than ten. The antigen is unknown. Sample: PBMCs, mostly from graft donor cells, taken 360 days after TCRalphabeta/CD19-depleted stem cell transplant. This receptor was obtained from a male patient aged 2 to 9 who had a stem cell transplant for acute lymphoblastic leukemia, so the T cells may come from the graft donor. The V and J genes are TRBV7-9 and TRBJ2-2, with a weak D call TRBD2 (6 bases). The CDR3 DNA is TGTGCCAGCAGCTTATTGTCACTAGCCCCCGGGGAGCTGTTTTTT. Protein product: CASSLLSLAPGELFF.